This TCR beta chain was recorded in a study of OX40 agonist ivuxolimab in advanced cancers. Method: immunoSEQ multiplex PCR; TCRdb's copy keeps in-frame clones and lacks some. Among tens of thousands of clones, 90% were seen once, and the ten largest hold 1.5% to 2%. Germline lookup yields CDR1 SGHTS and CDR2 YDEGEE. Trimming removed 4 bases at V and 4 bases at J, with 23 bases between. The CDR3 extends over 17 amino acids. The sequence derives from an adult with an advanced solid tumor such as melanoma, head and neck, liver or kidney cancer. The rearrangement joins TRBV5-8 to TRBJ1-2; D perhaps matches TRBD1 (5 bases). Specimen: CD4+ or CD8+ T cells sorted from blood, collected in a trial of the OX40 agonist ivuxolimab. For the CDR3, the DNA is TGTGCCAGCAGCCTAACTTGGGAAGGGGATTTTGGCTATGGCTACACCTTC. Its translation is CASSLTWEGDFGYGYTF.